This T cell receptor (beta chain) is from a study of identical twins. Study results and caveats: For cord blood, abundant beta clonotypes had fewer insertions, unlike memory repertoires, which showed none.

One entry per CDR3 protein, called by TCRdb with MiXCR from the 5' RACE reads. The sample records hundreds of thousands of distinct CDR3 sequences, around an eighth being singletons. Notes on this clonotype: Its antigen is undetermined.

Trimming removed 8 bases at V and 1 base at J, with 17 bases between. The CDR3 loop spans 15 amino acids. This sample was shared with a second study, whose subject was yellow fever vaccine responses in identical twins. That report adds: As reported, the vaccine T cell response of twins seemed partly convergent and partly personalized.

The V call is TRBV12-3 or TRBV12-4, the J call TRBJ2-5; the D gene is possibly TRBD2 (6 bases). The sequencing input was PBMCs. The source is a woman between 18 and 29 years old in good health. Written as DNA, the CDR3 is TGTGCCAGCGCTTCCCCCTTAGCGGTCCAAGAGACCCAGTACTTC. As protein: CASASPLAVQETQYF.